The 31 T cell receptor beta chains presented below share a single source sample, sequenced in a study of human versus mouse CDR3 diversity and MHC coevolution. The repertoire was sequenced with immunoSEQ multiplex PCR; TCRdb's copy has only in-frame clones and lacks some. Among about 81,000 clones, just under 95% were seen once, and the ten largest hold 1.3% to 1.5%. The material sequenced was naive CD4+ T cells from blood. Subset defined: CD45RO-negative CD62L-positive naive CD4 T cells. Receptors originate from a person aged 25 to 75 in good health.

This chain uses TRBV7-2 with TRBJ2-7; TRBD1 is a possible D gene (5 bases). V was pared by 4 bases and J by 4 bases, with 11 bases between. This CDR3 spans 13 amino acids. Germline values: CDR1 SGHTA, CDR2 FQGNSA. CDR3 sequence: CASSWTRYYEQYF. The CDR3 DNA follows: TGTGCCAGCAGCTGGACACGATATTACGAGCAGTACTTC.

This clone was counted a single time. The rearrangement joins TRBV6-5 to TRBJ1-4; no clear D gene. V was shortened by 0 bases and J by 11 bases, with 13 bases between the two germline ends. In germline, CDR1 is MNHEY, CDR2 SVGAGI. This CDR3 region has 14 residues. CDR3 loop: CASSYSLASEKLFF. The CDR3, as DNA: TGTGCCAGCAGTTACTCGCTAGCCAGCGAGAAACTGTTTTTT.

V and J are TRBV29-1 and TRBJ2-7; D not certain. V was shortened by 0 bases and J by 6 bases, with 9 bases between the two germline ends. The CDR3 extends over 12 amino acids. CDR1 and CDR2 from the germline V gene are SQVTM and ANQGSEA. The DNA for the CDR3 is TGCAGCGTTGAAGACCTCACATCCGAGCAGTACTTC. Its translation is CSVEDLTSEQYF.

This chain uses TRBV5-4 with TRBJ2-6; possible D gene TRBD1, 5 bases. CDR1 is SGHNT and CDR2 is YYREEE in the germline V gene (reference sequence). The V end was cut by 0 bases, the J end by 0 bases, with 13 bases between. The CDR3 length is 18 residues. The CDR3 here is CASSLGQPTSSGANVLTF. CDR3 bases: TGTGCCAGCAGCTTGGGACAGCCCACCTCCTCTGGGGCCAACGTCCTGACTTTC.

CDR3 DNA sequence: TGTGCCAGCAGCCCAGGACTAGCGATGATGGGTGAGCAGTTCTTC. Amino acids: CASSPGLAMMGEQFF. The chain employs TRBV7-9 and TRBJ2-1; TRBD2 agrees at 9 bases. V lost 5 bases, J lost 9 bases, and 11 bases stayed unmatched. CDR3 size: 15 residues. Germline assignment: CDR1 SEHNR and CDR2 FQNEAQ (reference sequence).

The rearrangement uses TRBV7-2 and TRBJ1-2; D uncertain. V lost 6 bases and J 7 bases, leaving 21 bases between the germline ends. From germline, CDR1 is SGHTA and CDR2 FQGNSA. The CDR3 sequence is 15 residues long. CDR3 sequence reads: CASSPAGLVAAGYTF. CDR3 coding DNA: TGTGCCAGCAGTCCTGCGGGCCTTGTGGCGGCTGGCTACACCTTC.

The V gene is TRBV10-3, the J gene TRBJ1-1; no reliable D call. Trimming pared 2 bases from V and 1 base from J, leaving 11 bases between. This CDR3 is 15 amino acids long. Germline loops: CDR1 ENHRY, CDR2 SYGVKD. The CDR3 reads CAISEIWAKNTEAFF. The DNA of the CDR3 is TGTGCCATCAGTGAGATATGGGCCAAGAACACTGAAGCTTTCTTT.

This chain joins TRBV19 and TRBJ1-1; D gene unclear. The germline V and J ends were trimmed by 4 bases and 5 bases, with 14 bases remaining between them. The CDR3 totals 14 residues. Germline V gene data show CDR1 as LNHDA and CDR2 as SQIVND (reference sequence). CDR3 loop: CASSTFSSRTEAFF. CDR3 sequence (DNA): TGTGCCAGTAGTACCTTCTCGTCGAGGACTGAAGCTTTCTTT.

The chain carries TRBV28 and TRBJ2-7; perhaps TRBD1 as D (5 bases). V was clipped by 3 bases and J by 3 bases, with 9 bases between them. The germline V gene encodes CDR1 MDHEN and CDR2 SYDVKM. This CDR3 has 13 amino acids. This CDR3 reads CASSFFQGYEQYF. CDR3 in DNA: TGTGCCAGCAGTTTCTTCCAGGGCTACGAGCAGTACTTC.

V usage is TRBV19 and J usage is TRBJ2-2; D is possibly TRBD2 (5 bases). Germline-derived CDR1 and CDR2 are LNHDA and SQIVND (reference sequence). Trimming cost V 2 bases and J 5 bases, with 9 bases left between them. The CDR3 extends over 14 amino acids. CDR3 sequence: CASSIRRGTGELFF. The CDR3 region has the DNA TGTGCCAGTAGTATACGTCGAGGGACCGGGGAGCTGTTTTTT.

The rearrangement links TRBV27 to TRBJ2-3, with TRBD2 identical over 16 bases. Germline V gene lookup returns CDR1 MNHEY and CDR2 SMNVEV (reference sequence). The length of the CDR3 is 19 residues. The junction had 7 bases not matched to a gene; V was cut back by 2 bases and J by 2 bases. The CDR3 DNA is TGTGCCAGCAGTTTAAGGGGGACTAGCGGGAGGGATCCCACAGATACGCAGTATTTT. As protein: CASSLRGTSGRDPTDTQYF.

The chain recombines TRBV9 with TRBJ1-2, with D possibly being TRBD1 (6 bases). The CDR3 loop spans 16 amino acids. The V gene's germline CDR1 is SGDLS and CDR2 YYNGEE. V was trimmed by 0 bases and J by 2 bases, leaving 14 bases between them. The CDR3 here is CASSVGDMSLNYGYTF. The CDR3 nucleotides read TGTGCCAGCAGCGTAGGGGACATGAGTTTAAACTATGGCTACACCTTC.

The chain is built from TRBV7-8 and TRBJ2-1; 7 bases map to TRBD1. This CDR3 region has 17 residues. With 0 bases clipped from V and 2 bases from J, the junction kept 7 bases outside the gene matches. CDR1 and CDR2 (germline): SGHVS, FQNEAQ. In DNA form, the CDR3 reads TGTGCCAGCAGCTTAGCGGGCCGGGACAGCACCTACAATGAGCAGTTCTTC. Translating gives CASSLAGRDSTYNEQFF.

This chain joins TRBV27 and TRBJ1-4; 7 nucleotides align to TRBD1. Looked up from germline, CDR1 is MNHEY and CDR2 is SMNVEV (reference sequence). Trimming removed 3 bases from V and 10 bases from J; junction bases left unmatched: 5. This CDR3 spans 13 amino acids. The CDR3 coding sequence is TGTGCCAGCAGTTTGCAGGGGGTTGCAAAACTGTTTTTT. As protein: CASSLQGVAKLFF.

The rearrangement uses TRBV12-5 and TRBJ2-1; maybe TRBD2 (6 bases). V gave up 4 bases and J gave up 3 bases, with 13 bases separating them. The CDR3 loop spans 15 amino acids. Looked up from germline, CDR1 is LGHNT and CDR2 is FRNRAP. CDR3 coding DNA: TGTGCTAGTGGTTGGGGGGTAGCAGGCTACAATGAGCAGTTCTTC. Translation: CASGWGVAGYNEQFF.

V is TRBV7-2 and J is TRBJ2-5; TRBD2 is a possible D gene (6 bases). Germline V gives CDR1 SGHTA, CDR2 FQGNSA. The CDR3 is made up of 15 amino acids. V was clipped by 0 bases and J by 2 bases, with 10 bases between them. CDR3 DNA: TGTGCCAGCAGCTTAGCAGGTAGCGGACAAGAGACCCAGTACTTC. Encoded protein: CASSLAGSGQETQYF.

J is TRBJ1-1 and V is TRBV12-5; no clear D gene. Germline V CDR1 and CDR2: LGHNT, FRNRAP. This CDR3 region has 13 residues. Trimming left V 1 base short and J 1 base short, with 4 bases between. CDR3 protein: CASGLDGNTEAFF. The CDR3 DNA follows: TGTGCTAGTGGTTTGGACGGGAACACTGAAGCTTTCTTT. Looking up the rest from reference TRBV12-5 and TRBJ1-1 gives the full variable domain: DARVTQTPRHKVTEMGQEVTMRCQPILGHNTVFWYRQTMMQGLELLAYFRNRAPLDDSGMPKDRFSAEMPDATLATLKIQPSEPRDSAVYFCASGLDGNTEAFFGQGTRLTVV.

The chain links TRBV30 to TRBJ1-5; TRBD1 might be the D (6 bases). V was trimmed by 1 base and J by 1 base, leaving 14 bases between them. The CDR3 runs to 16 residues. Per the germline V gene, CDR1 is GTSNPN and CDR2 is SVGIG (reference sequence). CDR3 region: CAWSGQGFISNQPQHF. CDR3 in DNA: TGTGCCTGGAGTGGTCAGGGGTTTATAAGCAATCAGCCCCAGCATTTT.

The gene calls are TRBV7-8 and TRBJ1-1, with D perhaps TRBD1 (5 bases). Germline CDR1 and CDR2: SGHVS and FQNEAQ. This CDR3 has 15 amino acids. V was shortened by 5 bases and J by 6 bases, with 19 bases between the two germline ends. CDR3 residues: CASSPFGGIFAEAFF. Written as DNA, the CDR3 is TGTGCCAGCAGCCCGTTTGGGGGGATATTCGCTGAAGCTTTCTTT.

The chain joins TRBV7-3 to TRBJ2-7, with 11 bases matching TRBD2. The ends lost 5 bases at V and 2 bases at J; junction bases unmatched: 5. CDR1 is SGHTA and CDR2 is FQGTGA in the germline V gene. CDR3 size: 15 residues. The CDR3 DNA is TGTGCCAGCAGCCGCGGGACTAGCGGACCCTACGAGCAGTACTTC. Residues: CASSRGTSGPYEQYF.

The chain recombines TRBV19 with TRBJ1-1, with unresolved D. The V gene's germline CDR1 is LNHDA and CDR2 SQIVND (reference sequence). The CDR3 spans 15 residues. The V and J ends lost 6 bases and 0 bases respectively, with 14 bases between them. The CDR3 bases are TGTGCCAGTAGAAGGTTGGAGGTCATGAACACTGAAGCTTTCTTT. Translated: CASRRLEVMNTEAFF.

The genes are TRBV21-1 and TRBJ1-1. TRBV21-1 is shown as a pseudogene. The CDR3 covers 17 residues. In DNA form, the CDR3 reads TGTGCCAGCAGCAAATCTCGCCGGGGGGAAGAAGGGACTGAAGCTTTCTTT. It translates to CASSKSRRGEEGTEAFF.

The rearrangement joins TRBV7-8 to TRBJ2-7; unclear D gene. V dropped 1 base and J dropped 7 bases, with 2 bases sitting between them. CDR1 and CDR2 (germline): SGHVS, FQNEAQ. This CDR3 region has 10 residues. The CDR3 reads CASSLVEQYF. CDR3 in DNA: TGTGCCAGCAGCTTAGTAGAGCAGTACTTC. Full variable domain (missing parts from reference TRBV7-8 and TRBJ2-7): GAGVSQSPRYKVAKRGQDVALRCDPISGHVSLFWYQQALGQGPEFLTYFQNEAQLDKSGLPSDRFFAERPEGSVSTLKIQRTQQEDSAVYLCASSLVEQYFGPGTRLTVT.

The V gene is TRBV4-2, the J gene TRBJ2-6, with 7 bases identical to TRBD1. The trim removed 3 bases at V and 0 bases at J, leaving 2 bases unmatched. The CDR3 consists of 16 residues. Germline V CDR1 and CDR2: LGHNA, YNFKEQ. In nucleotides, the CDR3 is TGTGCCAGCAGCCAGGGGACAGTCTCTGGGGCCAACGTCCTGACTTTC. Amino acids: CASSQGTVSGANVLTF.

CDR3 DNA: TGCGCCAGCAGCTTCCAGGGGGACAGGCAGTACGAGCAGTACTTC. Protein: CASSFQGDRQYEQYF. The J gene is TRBJ2-7, the V gene TRBV5-1; 8 bases fit TRBD1. V was clipped by 2 bases and J by 4 bases; unmatched bases: 8. The CDR3 consists of 15 residues. Germline V gene data show CDR1 as SGHRS and CDR2 as YFSETQ.

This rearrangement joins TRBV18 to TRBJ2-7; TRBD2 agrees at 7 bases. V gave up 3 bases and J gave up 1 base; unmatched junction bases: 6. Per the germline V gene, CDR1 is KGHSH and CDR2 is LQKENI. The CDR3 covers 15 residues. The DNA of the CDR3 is TGTGCCAGCTCACCCAAAGCGGGAAGGTCCTACGAGCAGTACTTC. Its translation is CASSPKAGRSYEQYF.

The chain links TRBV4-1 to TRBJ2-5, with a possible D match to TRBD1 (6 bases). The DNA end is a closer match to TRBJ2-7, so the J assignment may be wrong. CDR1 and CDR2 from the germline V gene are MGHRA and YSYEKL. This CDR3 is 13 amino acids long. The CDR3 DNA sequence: TGCGCCAGCAGCCAAGTCAGGGGCCACGAGCAGTACTTC. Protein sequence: CASSQVRGHEQYF.

The chain's CDR3 is CASSQTGSTGELFF. The CDR3 nucleotides are TGTGCCAGCAGTCAAACAGGGTCCACCGGGGAGCTGTTTTTT. V gene TRBV6-5 combines with J gene TRBJ2-2, with D perhaps matching TRBD1 (6 bases). This CDR3 spans 14 amino acids. The V gene's germline CDR1 is MNHEY and CDR2 SVGAGI. Trimming removed 5 bases from V and 4 bases from J, with 11 bases in between.

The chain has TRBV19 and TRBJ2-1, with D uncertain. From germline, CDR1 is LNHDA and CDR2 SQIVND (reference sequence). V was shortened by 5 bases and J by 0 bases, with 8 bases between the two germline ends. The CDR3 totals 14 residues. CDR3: CASSLLSSYNEQFF. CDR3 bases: TGTGCCAGTAGTCTTCTTAGCTCCTACAATGAGCAGTTCTTC.

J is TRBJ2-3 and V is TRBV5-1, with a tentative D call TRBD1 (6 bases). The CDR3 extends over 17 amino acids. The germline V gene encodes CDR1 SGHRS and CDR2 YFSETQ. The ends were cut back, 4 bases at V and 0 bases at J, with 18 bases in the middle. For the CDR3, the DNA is TGCGCCAGCAGCATGAGGGGACACGCCTTTAGCACAGATACGCAGTATTTT. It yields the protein CASSMRGHAFSTDTQYF.

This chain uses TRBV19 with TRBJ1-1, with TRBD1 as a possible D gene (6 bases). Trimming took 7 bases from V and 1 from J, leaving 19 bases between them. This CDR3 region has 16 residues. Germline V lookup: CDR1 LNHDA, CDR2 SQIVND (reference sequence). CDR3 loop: CASIEQAGQPNTEAFF. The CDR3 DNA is TGTGCCAGTATCGAACAAGCGGGACAACCGAACACTGAAGCTTTCTTT.